The rows below give T cell receptor beta chains drawn from one sample of a study of cytotoxic CD8 clonotypes in ibrutinib-treated CLL. This table comes from immunoSEQ multiplex PCR, and its TCRdb copy is limited to in-frame clones, with some not included. The top ten hold around 25% of the sample, which has 53,000 or so clones, 50% to 70% seen once. Sequencing used PBMCs, obtained at disease progression, from a patient treated with ibrutinib. Source of these receptors: a human donor with chronic lymphocytic leukemia. CDR3s include the opening cysteine and the closing phenylalanine or tryptophan. A D gene is named only where the DNA matches it firmly. The size field is filled for only some rows; it gives once, few, many or a size class.

v_gene	j_gene	abundance	d_gene	CDR3nt	CDR3aa
TRBV29-1	TRBJ2-6	-	-	TGCAGCGTTGAAGATTCGGAGGGGCGGAAAGGGGCCAACGTCCTGACTTTC	CSVEDSEGRKGANVLTF
TRBV4-1	TRBJ2-3	-	-	TGCGCCAGCAGCCAAGATAACGCCGGGACTACAGATACGCAGTATTTT	CASSQDNAGTTDTQYF
TRBV10-3	TRBJ2-1	-	-	TGTGCCATCAGTGAGTCGAGTCTAGGCGGGCCGTTAGGTGAGCAGTTCTTC	CAISESSLGGPLGEQFF
TRBV5-1	TRBJ2-1	-	TRBD2	TGCGCCAGCCAGACTAGCAGGTACAATGAGCAGTTCTTC	CASQTSRYNEQFF
TRBV28	TRBJ1-6	-	-	TGTGCCAGCAGCTTAGGGGGGCTGCCCCTCCACTTT	CASSLGGLPLHF
TRBV18	TRBJ2-1	-	-	TGTGCCAGCTCAGCACAGGGTGATGAGCAGTTCTTC	CASSAQGDEQFF
TRBV7-3	TRBJ2-2	-	TRBD1	TGTGCCAGCAGCTTACGGTTACCGGGACAGGGAACCGGGGAGCTGTTTTTT	CASSLRLPGQGTGELFF
TRBV18	TRBJ1-5	few	-	TGTGCCAGCTCACCCCGAGAGGCTCAGCCCCAGCATTTT	CASSPREAQPQHF
TRBV7-6	TRBJ2-2	-	TRBD1	TGTGCCAGCAGCCTCCACCGGGACAGAGCGAACACCGGGGAGCTGTTTTTT	CASSLHRDRANTGELFF
TRBV6-5	TRBJ2-2	-	-	TGTGCCAGCAGTTACAAGGCAGGGTACACCGGGGAGCTGTTTTTT	CASSYKAGYTGELFF
TRBV28	TRBJ1-2	-	TRBD1	TGTGCCAGCAGTTTAACAGGGGGCAGGGGCTACACCTTC	CASSLTGGRGYTF
TRBV10-3	TRBJ2-7	few	TRBD1	TGTGCCATCAGTGACCCCGGGACAGGGGGCGACGAGCAGTACTTC	CAISDPGTGGDEQYF
TRBV4-1	TRBJ1-1	-	TRBD1	TGCGCCAGCAGCCAAGACTGGGACAGATACATGAACACTGAAGCTTTCTTT	CASSQDWDRYMNTEAFF
TRBV27	TRBJ2-7	-	TRBD1	TGTGCCAGCAGAGGACAGGGGTACTACGAGCAGTACTTC	CASRGQGYYEQYF
TRBV5-5	TRBJ2-3	once	-	TGTGCCAGCAGCTCGGCCCCAGATACGCAGTATTTT	CASSSAPDTQYF
TRBV5-5	TRBJ1-1	-	-	TGTGCCAGCAGCTTGGAGGGGTTCACAGCTTTCTTT	CASSLEGFTAFF
TRBV5-1	TRBJ1-1	-	TRBD1	TGCGCCAGCAGCATAGAGACAGGGCAGAACACTGAAGCTTTCTTT	CASSIETGQNTEAFF
TRBV21-1	TRBJ2-3	-	-	TGTGCCAGCAGCAAAGACCCGGGACTAGACAAGCGTACGCAGTATTTT	CASSKDPGLDKRTQYF
TRBV7-2	TRBJ2-2	few	-	TGTGCCAGCAGCTTAATGGTGCCCGGGGAGCTGTTTTTT	CASSLMVPGELFF
TRBV4-1	TRBJ1-1	-	-	TGCGCCAGCAGCCAACAAAACCAGGACTATGAAGCTTTCTTT	CASSQQNQDYEAFF
TRBV5-1	TRBJ1-1	few	-	TGCGCCAGCAGCTTTACGGGGGCAGACACTGAAGCTTTCTTT	CASSFTGADTEAFF
TRBV4-1	TRBJ2-7	-	TRBD2	TGCGCCAGCAGCCTTATAGCGGGCGAAACCTACGAGCAGTACTTC	CASSLIAGETYEQYF
TRBV19	TRBJ2-5	-	-	TGTGCCAGTAGTATAGAGGAGGAGTTTCGAGAGACCCAGTACTTC	CASSIEEEFRETQYF
TRBV5-1	TRBJ1-1	few	TRBD1	TGCGCCAGCAGCCAGGGGGCCGGGAACACTGAAGCTTTCTTT	CASSQGAGNTEAFF
TRBV5-1	TRBJ1-1	few	-	TGCGCCAGCAGCGTGGGGACACTATGGAACACTGAAGCTTTCTTT	CASSVGTLWNTEAFF
TRBV7-2	TRBJ2-5	-	-	TGTGCCAGCAGCTTAGATTTTGGGGGCTGGGAGACCCAGTACTTC	CASSLDFGGWETQYF
TRBV10-3	TRBJ2-7	-	TRBD1	TGTGCCATCCGTAGAGGACAGGGTACGGGCTACGAGCAGTACTTC	CAIRRGQGTGYEQYF
TRBV21-1	TRBJ2-5	-	-	TGTGCCAGCCCCGACTCTAAAGAGACCCAGTACTTC	CASPDSKETQYF
TRBV27	TRBJ2-2	-	-	TGTGCCAGCAGTTTTCCTCGTGGCGGTTGGTCCGGGGAGCTGTTTTTT	CASSFPRGGWSGELFF
TRBV5-4	TRBJ2-5	-	TRBD1	TGTGCCAGCAGCTCTGGACAGGGGCTGTACCAAGAGACCCAGTACTTC	CASSSGQGLYQETQYF
TRBV5-1	TRBJ1-4	-	TRBD1	TGCGCCAGCAGCCCGGGACAGGGCTTGAATGAAAAACTGTTTTTT	CASSPGQGLNEKLFF
TRBV7-2	TRBJ2-7	once	TRBD2	TGTGCCAGCAGCTTAACTCAGGGACTAGGGAACGAGCAGTACTTC	CASSLTQGLGNEQYF